These T cell receptor beta chains were read from a single sample in a study of blood T cell repertoires in COVID-19. Data came from immunoSEQ multiplex PCR; TCRdb stores just in-frame clones and leaves some out. The table records about 190,000 clones, 65% to 85% of them present only once. Sequenced material: peripheral blood. These receptors originate from a woman aged 25-40 years with acute or convalescent COVID-19. Each CDR3 is given with its conserved first and last residue. The D gene is left open where the match is weak. Some rows have no size entry. The others give once, few or many, or a class for an expanded clone.

v_gene: TRBV6-2/TRBV6-3; j_gene: TRBJ1-2; d_gene: TRBD1; abundance: -; CDR3aa: CASSWFRDSGPRGYGYTF; CDR3nt: TGTGCCAGCAGTTGGTTCCGGGACAGCGGACCTCGGGGCTATGGCTACACCTTC
v_gene: TRBV27; j_gene: TRBJ1-1; d_gene: TRBD1; abundance: -; CDR3aa: CASRTGGIGEAFF; CDR3nt: TGTGCCAGCAGGACAGGGGGCATAGGTGAAGCTTTCTTT
v_gene: TRBV7-9; j_gene: TRBJ2-1; d_gene: -; abundance: -; CDR3aa: CASSFFRGAGVIEQFF; CDR3nt: TGTGCCAGCAGCTTCTTTCGCGGGGCCGGCGTGATTGAGCAGTTCTTC
v_gene: TRBV6-6; j_gene: TRBJ2-5; d_gene: TRBD2; abundance: -; CDR3aa: CASSRPSGAGGKETQYF; CDR3nt: TGTGCCAGCAGTCGCCCTTCAGGTGCGGGAGGGAAAGAGACCCAGTACTTC
v_gene: TRBV7-2; j_gene: TRBJ2-5; d_gene: TRBD2; abundance: -; CDR3aa: CASSLVGGETQYF; CDR3nt: TGTGCCAGCAGCTTAGTCGGGGGGGAGACCCAGTACTTC
v_gene: TRBV27; j_gene: TRBJ1-1; d_gene: -; abundance: -; CDR3aa: CASSFSGTSEAFF; CDR3nt: TGTGCCAGCAGTTTCTCCGGGACAAGTGAAGCTTTCTTT
v_gene: TRBV3-1/TRBV3-2; j_gene: TRBJ2-5; d_gene: TRBD1; abundance: -; CDR3aa: CASSPYRGQETQYF; CDR3nt: TGTGCCAGCAGCCCGTACAGGGGTCAAGAGACCCAGTACTTC
v_gene: TRBV28; j_gene: TRBJ2-7; d_gene: -; abundance: -; CDR3aa: CASSLPHGLENQFSYEQYF; CDR3nt: TGTGCCAGCAGTCTACCCCACGGGTTAGAGAATCAGTTCTCCTACGAGCAGTACTTC
v_gene: TRBV10-1; j_gene: TRBJ1-2; d_gene: -; abundance: -; CDR3aa: CASNQGELENYGYTF; CDR3nt: TGCGCCAGCAACCAAGGGGAATTGGAGAACTATGGCTACACCTTC
v_gene: TRBV4-3; j_gene: TRBJ1-6; d_gene: TRBD1; abundance: -; CDR3aa: CASSQDPGQGLPLHF; CDR3nt: TGCGCCAGCAGCCAAGATCCGGGACAGGGATTACCCCTCCACTTT
v_gene: TRBV4-1; j_gene: TRBJ2-7; d_gene: TRBD2; abundance: -; CDR3aa: CASSQDTGTSGREQYF; CDR3nt: TGCGCCAGCAGCCAAGATACCGGGACTAGCGGTCGCGAGCAGTACTTC
v_gene: TRBV6-5; j_gene: TRBJ2-2; d_gene: -; abundance: -; CDR3aa: CASSYPYTGELFF; CDR3nt: TGTGCCAGCAGTTACCCCTACACCGGGGAGCTGTTTTTT
v_gene: TRBV6-5; j_gene: TRBJ2-5; d_gene: -; abundance: many; CDR3aa: CASSYSISTETQYF; CDR3nt: TGTGCCAGCAGTTACTCGATTAGTACGGAGACCCAGTACTTC
v_gene: TRBV28; j_gene: TRBJ2-3; d_gene: -; abundance: -; CDR3aa: CASTLGGEGGTQYF; CDR3nt: TGTGCCAGCACCCTGGGGGGAGAGGGAGGTACGCAGTATTTT
v_gene: TRBV7-9; j_gene: TRBJ1-2; d_gene: -; abundance: few; CDR3aa: CASSLALGGGGYGYTF; CDR3nt: TGTGCCAGCAGCTTAGCGCTCGGCGGGGGTGGCTATGGCTACACCTTC
v_gene: TRBV7-8; j_gene: TRBJ1-2; d_gene: -; abundance: -; CDR3aa: CASSLAFGYRMGYGYTF; CDR3nt: TGTGCCAGCAGCTTAGCCTTCGGGTACAGGATGGGCTATGGCTACACCTTC
v_gene: TRBV19; j_gene: TRBJ1-2; d_gene: -; abundance: -; CDR3aa: CASSIAGSYGYTF; CDR3nt: TGTGCCAGTAGTATAGCGGGGAGCTATGGCTACACCTTC
v_gene: TRBV27; j_gene: TRBJ1-6; d_gene: TRBD1; abundance: -; CDR3aa: CASSSRDRASSPLHF; CDR3nt: TGTGCCAGCAGTTCCCGGGACAGGGCTAGTTCACCCCTCCACTTT
v_gene: TRBV27; j_gene: TRBJ2-3; d_gene: -; abundance: once; CDR3aa: CASKGEGRSTDTQYF; CDR3nt: TGTGCCAGCAAAGGCGAGGGCCGATCCACAGATACGCAGTATTTT
v_gene: TRBV6-1; j_gene: TRBJ2-7; d_gene: TRBD1; abundance: -; CDR3aa: CASRQGDYEQYF; CDR3nt: TGTGCCAGTCGCCAGGGGGACTACGAGCAGTACTTC
v_gene: TRBV10-1; j_gene: TRBJ1-5; d_gene: -; abundance: -; CDR3aa: CASSGGSAGNNQPQHF; CDR3nt: TGCGCCAGCAGTGGGGGTTCGGCGGGAAACAATCAGCCCCAGCATTTT
v_gene: TRBV6-1; j_gene: TRBJ2-1; d_gene: TRBD1; abundance: -; CDR3aa: CASSEESGQYYNEQFF; CDR3nt: TGTGCCAGCAGTGAAGAGTCGGGACAGTACTACAATGAGCAGTTCTTC
v_gene: TRBV5-1; j_gene: TRBJ2-2; d_gene: -; abundance: -; CDR3aa: CASSVLPGTHTGELFF; CDR3nt: TGCGCCAGCAGCGTGCTACCCGGGACTCACACCGGGGAGCTGTTTTTT
v_gene: TRBV4-3; j_gene: TRBJ2-2; d_gene: TRBD2; abundance: -; CDR3aa: CASGPSAGGPQGTGELFF; CDR3nt: TGCGCCAGCGGACCCTCTGCGGGGGGGCCTCAAGGCACCGGGGAGCTGTTTTTT
v_gene: TRBV27; j_gene: TRBJ2-3; d_gene: -; abundance: few; CDR3aa: CASTDRPLTDTQYF; CDR3nt: TGTGCCAGCACAGACAGGCCCCTCACAGATACGCAGTATTTT
v_gene: TRBV6-2/TRBV6-3; j_gene: TRBJ2-3; d_gene: TRBD2; abundance: -; CDR3aa: CASSGGETDTQYF; CDR3nt: TGTGCCAGCAGCGGGGGGGAGACGGATACGCAGTATTTT
v_gene: TRBV7-2; j_gene: TRBJ2-1; d_gene: -; abundance: -; CDR3aa: CASSSWTAGDEQFF; CDR3nt: TGTGCCAGCAGCTCCTGGACGGCCGGGGATGAGCAGTTCTTC
v_gene: TRBV28; j_gene: TRBJ1-4; d_gene: -; abundance: -; CDR3aa: CASSPPQGFGKLFF; CDR3nt: TGTGCCAGCAGCCCTCCACAGGGTTTCGGAAAACTGTTTTTT
v_gene: TRBV5-8; j_gene: TRBJ2-1; d_gene: -; abundance: -; CDR3aa: CASSLVVLSYNEQFF; CDR3nt: TGTGCCAGCAGCTTGGTTGTCCTCTCCTACAATGAGCAGTTCTTC
v_gene: TRBV19; j_gene: TRBJ2-3; d_gene: -; abundance: -; CDR3aa: CASSIGVLGRRRDTQYF; CDR3nt: TGTGCCAGTAGTATTGGTGTACTAGGGAGGAGACGGGATACGCAGTATTTT
v_gene: TRBV19; j_gene: TRBJ1-5; d_gene: TRBD1; abundance: -; CDR3aa: CASSTQGGHQPQHF; CDR3nt: TGTGCCAGTAGTACCCAGGGGGGACATCAGCCCCAGCATTTT
v_gene: TRBV7-3; j_gene: TRBJ2-3; d_gene: TRBD2; abundance: -; CDR3aa: CASSSSSGPTDTQYF; CDR3nt: TGTGCCAGCAGCTCGTCTAGCGGACCAACAGATACGCAGTATTTT
v_gene: TRBV7-2; j_gene: TRBJ1-5; d_gene: TRBD1; abundance: -; CDR3aa: CASSSGQPGIAQHF; CDR3nt: TGTGCCAGCAGCTCGGGACAGCCGGGGATAGCCCAGCATTTT
v_gene: TRBV29-1; j_gene: TRBJ2-7; d_gene: TRBD1; abundance: -; CDR3aa: CSANRGPYEQYF; CDR3nt: TGCAGCGCCAACAGGGGCCCCTACGAGCAGTACTTC
v_gene: TRBV6-6; j_gene: TRBJ1-2; d_gene: TRBD1; abundance: -; CDR3aa: CASSYPGQGAGYTF; CDR3nt: TGTGCCAGCAGTTACCCGGGACAGGGGGCAGGCTACACCTTC
v_gene: TRBV15; j_gene: TRBJ1-5; d_gene: -; abundance: -; CDR3aa: CATSGTDQPQHF; CDR3nt: TGTGCCACCAGCGGAACAGATCAGCCCCAGCATTTT
v_gene: TRBV14; j_gene: TRBJ2-5; d_gene: -; abundance: -; CDR3aa: CASSRRGESVTQYF; CDR3nt: TGTGCCAGCAGCCGACGTGGAGAAAGTGTGACCCAGTACTTC
v_gene: TRBV10-3; j_gene: TRBJ2-1; d_gene: TRBD1; abundance: -; CDR3aa: CAIRGDRGSYNEQFF; CDR3nt: TGTGCCATCAGGGGGGACAGGGGCTCCTACAATGAGCAGTTCTTC
v_gene: TRBV4-3; j_gene: TRBJ2-7; d_gene: -; abundance: -; CDR3aa: CASSQDRPGAGGSYEQYF; CDR3nt: TGCGCCAGCAGCCAAGATCGACCTGGGGCAGGTGGGTCTTACGAGCAGTACTTC
v_gene: TRBV2; j_gene: TRBJ1-2; d_gene: -; abundance: -; CDR3aa: CASSDRQGNYGYTF; CDR3nt: TGTGCCAGCAGTGACAGGCAGGGTAACTATGGCTACACCTTC
v_gene: TRBV27; j_gene: TRBJ1-1; d_gene: TRBD1; abundance: -; CDR3aa: CASSLRPAPTGGTEAFF; CDR3nt: TGTGCCAGCAGTTTAAGGCCCGCCCCGACAGGGGGCACTGAAGCTTTCTTT